This T cell receptor beta chain came from a study of EBV T-cell therapy then PD-1 blockade in nasopharyngeal carcinoma (TCRdb year 2021). The sample's treatment or condition, from its label and the paper: AdE1-LMPpoly-expanded autologous EBV-specific T-cell therapy followed by anti-PD-1 nivolumab. In regard to this clone: The clone's antigen remains unknown. No much larger clonotype is one base removed from it; base qualities were not supplied.

Looking up the germline V gene yields CDR1 SQVTM and CDR2 ANQGSEA. The CDR3 has 13 amino acids, counting the end cysteine and phenylalanine. Of the read, only the CDR3 DNA is kept; its 39 bases are in frame from base 1. V loses 0 bases, J loses 4 bases, and the germline ends lie 9 bases apart. The Qiagen DNeasy Kit was used to extract genomic DNA from the sorted cells. Deep sequencing of the TCR beta chain was done on the immunoSEQ platform. The authors' pipeline ran thus. Repertoire data analysis was performed with the immunoSEQ Analyzer software. TCRdb carries this immuneACCESS record with in-frame sequences only. Its versions omit some clonotypes, under half of them owing to an unresolved V gene in the studies checked, with the rest unexplained. D and trimming come from the DNA, and the V and J calls and clone size come from that table. The table for this sample lists 11,000 to 15,000 clones; approximately 81% of them were counted only once. 25% to 35% of the sample belongs to the ten largest clones.

The chain joins TRBV29-1 to TRBJ1-2, with the D gene not clear enough to name. The source was CD8+ T cells from blood, collected around day 99 from a patient whose treatment included autologous EBV-specific T cells and nivolumab. The receptor's source is a man aged 35 to 55 with nasopharyngeal carcinoma. The DNA sequence is given as TGCAGCGTTGAAGACCGGACCTTCTATGGCTACACCTTC. This is translated as CSVEDRTFYGYTF.